The T cell receptor (beta chain) described here comes from a study of T cells in localized non-small cell lung cancer. As regards this clone: The target antigen is unknown.

Using immunoSEQ multiplex PCR, the repertoire was profiled, and TCRdb retains in-frame clones only, with some absent. In the table there are about 59,000 clones, around 90% of which are singletons. Study-level points and caveats: A median of 57 clones ranked among the top 100 in tumor appeared in adjacent lung. The study found T cell clonality highest in uninvolved adjacent lung, above tumor.

Germline V gene sequence: CDR1 LNHDA, CDR2 SQIVND (reference sequence). The CDR3 is 15 amino acids. V lost 5 bases and J 2 bases, leaving 14 bases between the germline ends. The clonotype originates from a man aged 35 to 69 with stage I squamous cell lung carcinoma. Specimen: peripheral blood, collected before any cancer treatment. The chain joins TRBV19 to TRBJ2-3, with D perhaps TRBD2 (5 bases). This CDR3 reads CASSLGRGYTDTQYF. The CDR3 bases are TGTGCCAGTAGTTTGGGCCGAGGGTACACAGATACGCAGTATTTT.